This T cell receptor (beta chain) was profiled in a study of shared clonotypes between healthy human individuals. On the study more broadly: Researchers drew samples from a couple of women and a few men aged 18 to 49.

Study observations and caveats: Large sequencing depth failed to make sorted-subset sequencing complete, rarefaction showed. Sharing across four donors was highest in naive CD4 (roughly 5%) and lowest in memory CD8 (roughly 0.4%).

The CDR3 spans 12 residues. Germline assignment: CDR1 MNHEY and CDR2 SMNVEV (reference sequence). Trimming at V came to 10 bases and at J to 6 bases, leaving 6 bases not matched to a gene. Deep-level assay runs were performed. The repertoire was sequenced with immunoSEQ multiplex PCR; TCRdb's copy has only in-frame clones and lacks some. The table shows approximately 1,500,000 clones, with 95% to 97% occurring only once. With regard to this clone: Antigen: not known.

The clonotype was recovered from a man under 40 in good health. The chain joins TRBV27 to TRBJ2-1; 7 nucleotides line up with TRBD2. Specimen: naive CD4+ T cells sorted from blood. Regarding subset: CD45RA+ positively selected. This chain's CDR3 is CATGGRVNEQFF. Written as DNA, the CDR3 is TGTGCCACGGGGGGTAGGGTCAATGAGCAGTTCTTC.